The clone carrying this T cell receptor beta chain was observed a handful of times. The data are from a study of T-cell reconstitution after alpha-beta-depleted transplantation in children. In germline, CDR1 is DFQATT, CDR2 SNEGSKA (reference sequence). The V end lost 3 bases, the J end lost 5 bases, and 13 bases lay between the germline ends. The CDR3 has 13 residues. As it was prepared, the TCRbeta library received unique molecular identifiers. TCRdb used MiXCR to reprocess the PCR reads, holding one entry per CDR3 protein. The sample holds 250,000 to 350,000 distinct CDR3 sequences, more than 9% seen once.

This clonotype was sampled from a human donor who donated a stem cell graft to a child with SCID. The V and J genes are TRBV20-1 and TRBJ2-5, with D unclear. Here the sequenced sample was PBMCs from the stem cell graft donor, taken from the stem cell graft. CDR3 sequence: CSARGSRAETQYF. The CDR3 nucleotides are TGCAGTGCTAGGGGTAGCCGCGCGGAGACCCAGTACTTC.